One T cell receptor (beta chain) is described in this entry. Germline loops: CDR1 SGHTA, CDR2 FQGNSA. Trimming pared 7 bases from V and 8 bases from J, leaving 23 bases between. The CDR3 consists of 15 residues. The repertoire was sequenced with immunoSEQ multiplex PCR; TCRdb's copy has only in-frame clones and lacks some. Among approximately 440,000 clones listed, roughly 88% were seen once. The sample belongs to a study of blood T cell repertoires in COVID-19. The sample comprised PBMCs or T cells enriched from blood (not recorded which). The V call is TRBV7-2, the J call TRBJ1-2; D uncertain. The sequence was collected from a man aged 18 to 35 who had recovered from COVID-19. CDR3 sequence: CASTFPRNNREGYTF. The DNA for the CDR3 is TGTGCCAGCACCTTCCCTCGAAACAATAGGGAGGGCTACACCTTC.